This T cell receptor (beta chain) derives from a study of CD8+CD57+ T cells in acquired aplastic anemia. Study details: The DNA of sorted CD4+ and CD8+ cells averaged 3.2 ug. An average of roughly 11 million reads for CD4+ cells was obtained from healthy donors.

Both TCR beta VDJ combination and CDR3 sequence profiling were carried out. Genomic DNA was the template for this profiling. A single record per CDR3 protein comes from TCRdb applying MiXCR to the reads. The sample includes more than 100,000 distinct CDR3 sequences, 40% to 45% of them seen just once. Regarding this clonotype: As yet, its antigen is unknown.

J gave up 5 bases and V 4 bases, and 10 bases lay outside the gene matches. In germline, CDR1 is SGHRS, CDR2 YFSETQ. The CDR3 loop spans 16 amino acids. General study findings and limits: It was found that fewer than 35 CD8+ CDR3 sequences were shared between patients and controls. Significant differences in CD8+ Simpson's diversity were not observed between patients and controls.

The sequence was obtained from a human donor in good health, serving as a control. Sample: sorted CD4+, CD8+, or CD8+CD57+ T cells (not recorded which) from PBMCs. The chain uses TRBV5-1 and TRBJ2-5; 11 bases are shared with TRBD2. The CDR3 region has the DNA TGCGCCAGCAGCCTTATTAGCGGGGGGGTCTATGAGACCCAGTACTTC. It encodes CASSLISGGVYETQYF.